This TCR beta chain originates from a study of cytomegalovirus exposure and HLA in healthy donors. The PCR had 60 Vbeta and 13 Jbeta primers. Generated by immunoSEQ multiplex PCR, the TCRdb table keeps only in-frame clones and is missing some. The sample lists about 190,000 clones, about 69% occurring once. The junction had 8 bases not matched to a gene; V was cut back by 5 bases and J by 10 bases. This CDR3 is 13 amino acids long. Germline V gene data show CDR1 as PRHDT and CDR2 as FYEKMQ (reference sequence). This clone has more than one count but fewer than ten. The material sequenced was PBMCs. This chain links TRBV13 with TRBJ2-7, with 10 bases fitting TRBD1. This TCR was sampled from a man aged 30 to 45 in good health and CMV-seropositive. CDR3 sequence reads: CASSAQGTGAQYF. The CDR3 region has the DNA TGTGCCAGCAGCGCCCAAGGGACAGGGGCACAGTACTTC.